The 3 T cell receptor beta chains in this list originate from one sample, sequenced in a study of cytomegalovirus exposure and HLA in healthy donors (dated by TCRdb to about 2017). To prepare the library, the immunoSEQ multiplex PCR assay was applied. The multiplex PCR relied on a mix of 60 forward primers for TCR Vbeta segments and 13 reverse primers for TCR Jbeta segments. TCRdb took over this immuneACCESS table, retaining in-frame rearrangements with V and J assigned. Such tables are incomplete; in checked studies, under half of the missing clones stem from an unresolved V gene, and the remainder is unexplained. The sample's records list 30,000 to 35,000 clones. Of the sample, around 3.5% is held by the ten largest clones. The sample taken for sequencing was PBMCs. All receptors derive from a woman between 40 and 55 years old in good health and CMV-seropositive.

The CDR3: CAWSVLSGQETQYF. The CDR3 coding sequence is TGTGCCTGGAGTGTACTAAGCGGGCAAGAGACCCAGTACTTC. The chain combines TRBV30 with TRBJ2-5, with D perhaps TRBD2 (6 bases). CDR3 length: 14 residues. Germline CDR1 GTSNPN, CDR2 SVGIG (reference sequence). V lost 0 bases to trimming and J lost 2 bases, with 10 bases between them.

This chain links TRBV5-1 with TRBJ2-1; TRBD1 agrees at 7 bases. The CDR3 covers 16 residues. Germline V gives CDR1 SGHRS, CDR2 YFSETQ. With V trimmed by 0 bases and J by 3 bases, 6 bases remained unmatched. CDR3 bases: TGCGCCAGCAGCTTGGCCGAGTCAGGGGGCTACAATGAGCAGTTCTTC. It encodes CASSLAESGGYNEQFF.

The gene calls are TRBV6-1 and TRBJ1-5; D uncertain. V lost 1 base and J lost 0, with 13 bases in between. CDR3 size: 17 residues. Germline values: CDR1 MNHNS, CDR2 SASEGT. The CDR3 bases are TGTGCCAGCAGTGAAGAGGTGGGCGGGTATAGCAATCAGCCCCAGCATTTT. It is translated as CASSEEVGGYSNQPQHF.